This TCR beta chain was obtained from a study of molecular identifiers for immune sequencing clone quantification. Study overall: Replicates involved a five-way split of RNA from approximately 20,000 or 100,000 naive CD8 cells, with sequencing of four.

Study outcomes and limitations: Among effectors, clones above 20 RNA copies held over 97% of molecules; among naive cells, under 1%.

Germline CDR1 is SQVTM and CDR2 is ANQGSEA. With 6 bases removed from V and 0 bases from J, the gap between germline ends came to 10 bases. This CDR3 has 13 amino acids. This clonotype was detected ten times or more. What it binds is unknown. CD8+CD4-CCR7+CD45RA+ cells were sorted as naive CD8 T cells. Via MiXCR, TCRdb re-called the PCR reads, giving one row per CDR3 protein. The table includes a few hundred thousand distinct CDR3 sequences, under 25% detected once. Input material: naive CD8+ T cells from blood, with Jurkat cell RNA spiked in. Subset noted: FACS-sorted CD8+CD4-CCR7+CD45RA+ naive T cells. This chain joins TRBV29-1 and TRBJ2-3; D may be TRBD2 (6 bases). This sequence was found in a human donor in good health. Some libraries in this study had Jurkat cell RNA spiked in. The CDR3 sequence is CSVAGTSTDTQYF. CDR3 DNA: TGCAGCGTAGCCGGGACTAGCACAGATACGCAGTATTTT.